A single sample is the source of the 16 T cell receptor beta chains below, sequenced in a study of OX40 agonist ivuxolimab in advanced cancers. Produced via immunoSEQ multiplex PCR; TCRdb's table is partial and in-frame only. The sample carries about 40,000 clones, about 88% recorded once. The source material was CD4+ or CD8+ T cells sorted from blood, sampled in a trial of the OX40 agonist ivuxolimab. The receptor source for this set is an adult with an advanced solid tumor such as melanoma, head and neck, liver or kidney cancer.

The chain carries TRBV5-6 and TRBJ2-3, with D perhaps TRBD2 (6 bases). The V end lost 3 bases, the J end lost 4 bases, and 15 bases lay between the germline ends. CDR3 size: 15 residues. CDR1 SGHDT and CDR2 YYEEEE come from the germline V gene. The CDR3 DNA follows: TGTGCCAGCAGCTGGGCTCTGGAGGGCGCAGATACGCAGTATTTT. This sequence encodes CASSWALEGADTQYF.

Judged by abundance, this clone is medium-sized. The chain uses TRBV27 and TRBJ2-7; 8 bases are a match to TRBD2. The CDR3 is 15 residues long. The trim removed 0 bases at V and 6 bases at J, leaving 7 bases unmatched. From germline, CDR1 is MNHEY and CDR2 SMNVEV (reference sequence). The CDR3 coding sequence is TGTGCCAGCAGTTTATCGGGACTAGGCTCGGGCGAGCAGTACTTC. Its protein product is CASSLSGLGSGEQYF.

V and J are TRBV4-1 and TRBJ1-2; D is unresolved. Between the trimmed V and J ends, which lost 0 bases and 3 bases, there was a span of 8 bases. The CDR3 is 14 residues long. Germline CDR1 is MGHRA and CDR2 is YSYEKL. This CDR3 reads CASSQDAADYGYTF. The CDR3 region has the DNA TGCGCCAGCAGCCAAGATGCGGCAGACTATGGCTACACCTTC.

There are a few counts of this clone. V usage is TRBV7-9 and J usage is TRBJ1-5; a possible D gene is TRBD1 (5 bases). Germline assignment: CDR1 SEHNR and CDR2 FQNEAQ (reference sequence). Trimming cost V 5 bases and J 0 bases, with 11 bases left between them. This CDR3 has 15 residues. CDR3 amino acids: CASSPGAVSNQPQHF. CDR3 DNA sequence: TGTGCCAGCAGCCCCGGGGCAGTTAGCAATCAGCCCCAGCATTTT.

This chain uses TRBV28 with TRBJ1-2, with D tentatively TRBD1 (6 bases). CDR3 length: 13 amino acids. Trimming removed 0 bases at V and 8 bases at J, with 10 bases between. Germline-derived CDR1 and CDR2 are MDHEN and SYDVKM. The chain's CDR3 is CASSLWGAGGYTF. The CDR3 bases are TGTGCCAGCAGTTTATGGGGGGCAGGGGGCTACACCTTC.

Turning to this clone: The sample carries other DNA sequences with the same CDR3. As DNA, the CDR3 is TGTGCCAGCAGTTTAGGACTGAACACTGAAGCTTTCTTT. Its translation is CASSLGLNTEAFF. V is TRBV27 and J is TRBJ1-1, with D uncertain. Trimming took 2 bases from V and 0 from J, leaving 4 bases between them. Germline-derived CDR1 and CDR2 are MNHEY and SMNVEV (reference sequence). The CDR3 contains 13 residues.

The V gene is TRBV19, the J gene TRBJ1-1; D unresolved. The CDR3 has 14 residues. Trimming shortened V by 5 bases and J by 0 bases, and 10 bases separated the two germline ends. Germline V lookup: CDR1 LNHDA, CDR2 SQIVND (reference sequence). CDR3 DNA: TGTGCCAGTAGTTCCCGAGAGCTGAACACTGAAGCTTTCTTT. Translated, it gives CASSSRELNTEAFF.

This clone was seen just once. The chain combines TRBV7-6 with TRBJ1-4, with TRBD1 identical over 10 bases. J gave up 3 bases and V 5 bases, and 9 bases lay outside the gene matches. The CDR3 totals 17 residues. In germline, CDR1 is SGHVS, CDR2 FNYEAQ. The CDR3 region has the DNA TGTGCCAGCAGCACCACCGGGACAGGGGATCCTAATGAAAAACTGTTTTTT. As protein: CASSTTGTGDPNEKLFF.

This clone is a singleton in its sample. The chain is built from TRBV5-1 and TRBJ1-3, with a possible D match to TRBD1 (6 bases). Germline V CDR1 and CDR2: SGHRS, YFSETQ. The CDR3 has 18 residues. Trimming left V 3 bases short and J 0 bases short, with 19 bases between. The CDR3, as DNA: TGCGCCAGCAGCTCCTCCGAGACAGGCTTAAGCTCTGGAAACACCATATATTTT. Translating gives CASSSSETGLSSGNTIYF.

The V call is TRBV9, the J call TRBJ2-3; D could derive from TRBD1 or TRBD2 (6 bases each). This CDR3 has 16 amino acids. Trimming removed 4 bases from V and 3 bases from J, with 18 bases in between. Per the germline V gene, CDR1 is SGDLS and CDR2 is YYNGEE. The CDR3 coding sequence is TGTGCCAGCAGCCCTCAATTAAGGGGGGCGACAGATACGCAGTATTTT. Protein sequence: CASSPQLRGATDTQYF.

This sequence joins TRBV7-9 and TRBJ2-7; D gene ambiguous. The germline V and J ends were trimmed by 2 bases and 5 bases, with 7 bases remaining between them. The CDR3 spans 12 residues. Germline V lookup: CDR1 SEHNR, CDR2 FQNEAQ (reference sequence). This chain's CDR3 is CASSLSDDEQYF. The DNA of the CDR3 is TGTGCCAGCAGCTTATCCGACGACGAGCAGTACTTC.

The chain employs TRBV6-5 and TRBJ2-3; a weak D match, TRBD2 (5 bases). V lost 5 bases and J 0 bases, leaving 12 bases between the germline ends. The CDR3 is made up of 15 amino acids. CDR1 is MNHEY and CDR2 is SVGAGI in the germline V gene. CDR3 nucleotide sequence: TGTGCCAGCAGTCCGGGGAGAGCGAGCACAGATACGCAGTATTTT. Protein product: CASSPGRASTDTQYF.

The chain uses TRBV14 and TRBJ2-3; D is undetermined. Trimming pared 5 bases from V and 3 bases from J, leaving 9 bases between. This CDR3 is built from 13 residues. CDR1 SGHDN and CDR2 FVKESK come from the germline V gene. This chain's CDR3 is CASSSFVTDTQYF. For the CDR3, the DNA is TGTGCCAGCAGCTCATTCGTGACAGATACGCAGTATTTT.

This chain uses TRBV4-1 with TRBJ2-7; 8 bases fit TRBD2. Germline CDR1 is MGHRA and CDR2 is YSYEKL. Trimming took 4 bases from V and 5 from J; bases not matched to a gene: 19. The CDR3 spans 18 residues. CDR3: CASSPSVAGGNLRDEQYF. The CDR3 nucleotides are TGCGCCAGCAGCCCGAGCGTGGCGGGAGGAAATTTGAGGGACGAGCAGTACTTC.

The gene calls are TRBV28 and TRBJ1-2; no reliable D call. CDR3 length: 14 residues. Trimming cost V 3 bases and J 6 bases, with 14 bases left between them. The germline V gene has CDR1 MDHEN and CDR2 SYDVKM. CDR3 in amino acids: CASSLSGNLDGYTF. The CDR3 nucleotides are TGTGCCAGCAGTTTGAGCGGGAACCTCGATGGCTACACCTTC.

V gene TRBV18 combines with J gene TRBJ1-2; no reliable D call. V was trimmed by 0 bases and J by 2 bases, leaving 7 bases between them. This CDR3 has 14 residues. Germline V gene sequence: CDR1 KGHSH, CDR2 LQKENI. Written as DNA, the CDR3 is TGTGCCAGCTCACCACCCGTAGGGAACTATGGCTACACCTTC. Translating gives CASSPPVGNYGYTF.